The 20 T cell receptor beta chains given below trace back to one sample, sequenced in a study of a mutant IDH1 vaccine in newly diagnosed glioma. Assay used: immunoSEQ multiplex PCR; TCRdb lists only in-frame clones, some missing. The sample includes about 86,000 clones, roughly 85% of them seen just once. The time point: week 23, last vaccination. Every vaccine dose comprised 300 ug of mutant IDH1 20-mer peptide plus topical imiquimod. These TCRs' antigens remain unknown. This material consisted of PBMCs, taken from a glioma patient whose treatment included an IDH1 peptide vaccine. These receptors originate from a man aged 25 to 40 with glioma. Some clones in this sample may be carry-over from other donors' samples.

The chain links TRBV18 to TRBJ2-1; maybe TRBD2 (5 bases). V was trimmed by 2 bases and J by 0 bases, leaving 11 bases between them. This CDR3 region has 16 residues. The germline gives CDR1 KGHSH, CDR2 LQKENI. The CDR3 protein is CASSPAQRISYNEQFF. The CDR3 DNA follows: TGTGCCAGCTCACCAGCCCAGCGGATCTCCTACAATGAGCAGTTCTTC.

The V call is TRBV4-2, the J call TRBJ1-6; no firm D call. The germline V gene encodes CDR1 LGHNA and CDR2 YNFKEQ. The CDR3 contains 13 residues. Trimming removed 0 bases from V and 11 bases from J, with 8 bases in between. The CDR3 region is CASSQDQNAPLHF. CDR3 DNA: TGTGCCAGCAGCCAAGACCAGAATGCACCCCTCCACTTT.

V usage is TRBV10-3 and J usage is TRBJ1-1; tentatively, D is TRBD1 (5 bases). Germline-derived CDR1 and CDR2 are ENHRY and SYGVKD. This CDR3 is 15 amino acids long. V lost 11 bases and J 1 base, leaving 20 bases between the germline ends. CDR3 amino acids: CAGRKTANSNTEAFF. CDR3 in DNA: TGTGCCGGGAGAAAGACAGCCAACTCGAACACTGAAGCTTTCTTT.

The chain uses TRBV6-1 and TRBJ1-2; TRBD1 is a possible D gene (5 bases). CDR3 length: 13 amino acids. Germline V lookup: CDR1 MNHNS, CDR2 SASEGT. V lost 3 bases and J 4 bases, leaving 9 bases between the germline ends. The CDR3 loop reads CASSEGESYGYTF. For the CDR3, the DNA is TGTGCCAGCAGTGAGGGGGAGTCCTATGGCTACACCTTC.

V gene TRBV5-4 combines with J gene TRBJ1-2; TRBD1 aligns across 7 bases. Germline CDR1 and CDR2: SGHNT and YYREEE (reference sequence). V shed 10 bases and J 3 bases; nucleotides not matched to a gene: 9. There are 13 residues in the CDR3. CDR3: CAVHRDRHYGYTF. The CDR3 bases are TGTGCCGTGCACCGGGACAGACACTATGGCTACACCTTC.

This chain connects TRBV6-5 to TRBJ2-2, with D unresolved. This CDR3 comprises 14 residues. In germline, CDR1 is MNHEY, CDR2 SVGAGI. Trimming shortened V by 0 bases and J by 6 bases, and 8 bases separated the two germline ends. In nucleotides, the CDR3 is TGTGCCAGCAGTTACTCGATTCAGCCCGGGGAGCTGTTTTTT. This gives the protein CASSYSIQPGELFF.

This rearrangement joins TRBV28 to TRBJ1-1, with a weak D call TRBD1 (5 bases). The V and J ends lost 4 bases and 5 bases respectively, with 23 bases between them. This CDR3 has 17 amino acids. CDR1 is MDHEN and CDR2 is SYDVKM in the germline V gene. Here the CDR3 reads CASSSSRQRRGRTEAFF. CDR3 nucleotide sequence: TGTGCCAGCAGTTCATCGCGACAGCGTCGAGGAAGAACTGAAGCTTTCTTT.

V usage is TRBV6-5 and J usage is TRBJ2-1; TRBD2 aligns across 9 bases. This CDR3 has 15 residues. Germline CDR1 is MNHEY and CDR2 is SVGAGI. With 2 bases clipped from V and 5 bases from J, the junction kept 4 bases outside the gene matches. Here the CDR3 DNA reads TGTGCCAGCAGTTACGGACTAGCGAGAAACAATGAGCAGTTCTTC. Encoded protein: CASSYGLARNNEQFF.

V gene TRBV6-1 combines with J gene TRBJ1-2; perhaps TRBD1 as D (5 bases). Trimming removed 6 bases at V and 4 bases at J, with 12 bases between. CDR3 length: 13 residues. Germline V gives CDR1 MNHNS, CDR2 SASEGT. DNA of the CDR3: TGTGCCAGCAGGACTGACAGATCCTATGGCTACACCTTC. Encoded protein: CASRTDRSYGYTF.

J is TRBJ2-3 and V is TRBV2; D is perhaps TRBD1 (6 bases). CDR3 length equals 14 residues. V was shortened by 4 bases and J by 4 bases, with 12 bases between the two germline ends. Per germline, CDR1 SNHLY and CDR2 FYNNEI. The CDR3 sequence: CASSGQGWADTQYF. The DNA for the CDR3 is TGTGCCAGCAGTGGGCAGGGGTGGGCAGATACGCAGTATTTT.

The chain combines TRBV4-3 with TRBJ1-6; 8 bases fit TRBD1. The CDR3 runs to 16 residues. V dropped 1 base and J dropped 3; count of bases not matched to a gene: 2. Germline values: CDR1 LGHNA, CDR2 YSLEER. The DNA of the CDR3 is TGCGCCAGCAGCCAAGGGGACAGGTACTATAATTCACCCCTCCACTTT. Amino acid sequence: CASSQGDRYYNSPLHF.

The CDR3 region has the DNA TGTGCCAGTGGTGCTTCTAGTACAACAGATACGCAGTATTTT. It yields the protein CASGASSTTDTQYF. The rearrangement links TRBV6-5 to TRBJ2-3; D uncertain. CDR3 length equals 14 residues. Germline CDR1 reads MNHEY; CDR2 reads SVGAGI. V lost 9 bases and J 3 bases, leaving 16 bases between the germline ends.

The V gene is TRBV4-1, the J gene TRBJ1-2; D is possibly TRBD1 (6 bases). The V gene's germline CDR1 is MGHRA and CDR2 YSYEKL. The CDR3 runs 15 residues. V was shortened by 1 base and J by 8 bases, with 17 bases between the two germline ends. CDR3 coding DNA: TGCGCCAGCAGCCAAGTCGCAGGGGTTGTTAAAGGCTACACCTTC. Translated, it gives CASSQVAGVVKGYTF.

The genes are TRBV11-2 and TRBJ2-4, with D perhaps assigned TRBD1 or TRBD2 (6 bases each). V lost 1 base to trimming and J lost 6 bases, with 10 bases between them. CDR3 size: 14 residues. CDR1 is SGHAT, CDR2 FQNNGV, per germline. CDR3 residues: CASSLGGGPNIQYF. The DNA of the CDR3 is TGTGCCAGCAGCTTAGGTGGGGGGCCAAACATTCAGTACTTC.

The chain couples TRBV2 to TRBJ2-1; a possible D gene is TRBD2 (6 bases). V was trimmed by 5 bases and J by 3 bases, leaving 11 bases between them. The CDR3 totals 14 residues. CDR1 and CDR2 from the germline V gene are SNHLY and FYNNEI. The CDR3 DNA reads TGTGCCAGCAGTTTTGGGACTGACTACAATGAGCAGTTCTTC. Translating gives CASSFGTDYNEQFF. Full variable domain (remainder filled in from reference TRBV2 and TRBJ2-1): EPEVTQTPSHQVTQMGQEVILRCVPISNHLYFYWYRQILGQKVEFLVSFYNNEISEKSEIFDDQFSVERPDGSNFTLKIRSTKLEDSAMYFCASSFGTDYNEQFFGPGTRLTVL.

V is TRBV2 and J is TRBJ1-6, with 8 bases that match TRBD1. CDR3 length: 15 residues. CDR1 is SNHLY, CDR2 FYNNEI, per germline. The junction had 10 bases not matched to a gene; V was cut back by 7 bases and J by 8 bases. CDR3 bases: TGTGCCAGCACCCCACAAGGACAGGGCTATTCACCCCTCCACTTT. Translated, it gives CASTPQGQGYSPLHF.

The genes are TRBV6-5 and TRBJ2-3; the D gene is possibly TRBD2 (6 bases). The CDR3 consists of 14 residues. Germline loops: CDR1 MNHEY, CDR2 SVGAGI. V was clipped by 6 bases and J by 1 base, with 11 bases between them. DNA of the CDR3: TGTGCCAGCAGCTCGCGGGACGGCACAGATACGCAGTATTTT. Its protein product is CASSSRDGTDTQYF.

V gene TRBV5-1 combines with J gene TRBJ2-1, with D tentatively TRBD2 (7 bases). The V end lost 0 bases, the J end lost 8 bases, and 18 bases lay between the germline ends. Per the germline V gene, CDR1 is SGHRS and CDR2 is YFSETQ. The CDR3 contains 16 residues. The CDR3 DNA reads as TGCGCCAGCAGCTTGGTTAGGGGGGGTGGTGGCGATGAGCAGTTCTTC. Amino acid sequence: CASSLVRGGGGDEQFF.

The chain links TRBV5-8 to TRBJ1-1; D is ambiguous. Between the trimmed V and J ends, which lost 9 bases and 4 bases, there was a span of 25 bases. Germline CDR1 SGHTS, CDR2 YDEGEE. This CDR3 has 16 amino acids. CDR3 bases: TGTGCCACCCCAGATTCGCGGGCGAATCGGGGCACTGAAGCTTTCTTT. This encodes CATPDSRANRGTEAFF.

V and J are TRBV11-3 and TRBJ2-7; 7 bases align to TRBD2. The junction had 9 bases not matched to a gene; V was cut back by 2 bases and J by 5 bases. The CDR3 has 15 residues. Germline V gives CDR1 SGHNT, CDR2 YENEEA. For the CDR3, the DNA is TGTGCCAGCAGCTTAAACGGGGAGGGCCGCGACGAGCAGTACTTC. Amino acid sequence: CASSLNGEGRDEQYF.